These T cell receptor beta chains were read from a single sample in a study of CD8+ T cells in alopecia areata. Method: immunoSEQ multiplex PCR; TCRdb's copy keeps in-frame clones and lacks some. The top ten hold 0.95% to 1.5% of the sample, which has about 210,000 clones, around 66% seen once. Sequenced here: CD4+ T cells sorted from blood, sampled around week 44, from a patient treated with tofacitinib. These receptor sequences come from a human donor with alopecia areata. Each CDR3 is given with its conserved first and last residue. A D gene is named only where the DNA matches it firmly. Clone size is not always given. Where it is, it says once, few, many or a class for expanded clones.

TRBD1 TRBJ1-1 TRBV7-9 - CASSLTGTNTEAFF TGTGCCAGCAGCTTGACAGGGACGAACACTGAAGCTTTCTTT
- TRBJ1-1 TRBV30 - CAWSRTEAFF TGTGCCTGGAGTCGCACTGAAGCTTTCTTT
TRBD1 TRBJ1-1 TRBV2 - CASSEKEGQGVTEAFF TGTGCCAGCAGTGAGAAAGAAGGACAGGGGGTAACTGAAGCTTTCTTT
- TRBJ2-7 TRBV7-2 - CASSLMRQNYEQYF TGTGCCAGCAGCTTAATGCGGCAGAATTACGAGCAGTACTTC
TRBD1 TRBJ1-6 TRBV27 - CASSSTGTGLSPLHF TGTGCCAGCAGTTCTACCGGGACAGGCCTCTCACCCCTCCACTTT
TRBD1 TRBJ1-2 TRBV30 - CAWRQGDGYTF TGTGCCTGGCGACAGGGGGATGGCTACACCTTC
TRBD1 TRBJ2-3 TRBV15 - CATSRTDRSTDTQYF TGTGCCACCAGCAGAACGGACAGGAGCACAGATACGCAGTATTTT
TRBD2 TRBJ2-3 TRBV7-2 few CASSPAGDVTDTQYF TGTGCCAGCAGCCCAGCGGGAGACGTTACAGATACGCAGTATTTT
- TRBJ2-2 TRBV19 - CASSTLGQMNTGELFF TGTGCCAGTAGTACCCTCGGGCAGATGAACACCGGGGAGCTGTTTTTT
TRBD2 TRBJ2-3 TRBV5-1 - CASSLEERGAGDTQYF TGCGCCAGCAGCTTGGAAGAGCGGGGGGCCGGAGATACGCAGTATTTT